The 12 T cell receptor beta chains in this list originate from one sample, sequenced in a study of blood T cell repertoires in COVID-19. Sequencing used immunoSEQ multiplex PCR; TCRdb keeps in-frame clones, though not all of them. Of some 200,000 clones listed, roughly 80% were seen once; the top ten hold about 6%. The source material was peripheral blood. The source is a middle-aged woman with acute or convalescent COVID-19.

The chain employs TRBV10-3 and TRBJ2-7; D remains ambiguous. This CDR3 is built from 13 residues. Trimming shortened V by 3 bases and J by 3 bases, and 9 bases separated the two germline ends. Germline V gene lookup returns CDR1 ENHRY and CDR2 SYGVKD. CDR3 coding DNA: TGTGCCATCAGTGATGGTAGAGGCTACGAGCAGTACTTC. Translating gives CAISDGRGYEQYF.

This clone was detected a few times. Other DNA sequences from this sample encode an identical CDR3 as well. The chain employs TRBV30 and TRBJ1-5, with D maybe TRBD1 (5 bases). V lost 0 bases and J 5 bases, leaving 8 bases between the germline ends. CDR3 length: 13 residues. Germline-derived CDR1 and CDR2 are GTSNPN and SVGIG (reference sequence). The CDR3 DNA is TGTGCCTGGAGTGTACAAGGGGATCAGCCCCAGCATTTT. Translating it yields CAWSVQGDQPQHF.

This clone has more than one count but fewer than ten. The chain has TRBV5-4 and TRBJ2-7, with 15 nucleotides matching TRBD2. V was pared by 4 bases and J by 4 bases, with 3 bases of the junction left unmatched. The CDR3 length is 15 residues. The germline CDR1 and CDR2 sequences are SGHNT and YYREEE (reference sequence). CDR3 in DNA: TGTGCCAGCAGCGCGGGACTAGCGGGGGGATACGAGCAGTACTTC. It translates to CASSAGLAGGYEQYF.

The rearrangement joins TRBV4-1 to TRBJ1-1; no clear D. Deletions cut 0 bases from V and 1 base from J, with 9 bases between. The CDR3 is made up of 15 amino acids. Germline CDR1 reads MGHRA; CDR2 reads YSYEKL. In DNA, the CDR3 is TGCGCCAGCAGCCAAGATGGAGCGGCGAACACTGAAGCTTTCTTT. The encoded protein is CASSQDGAANTEAFF.

V and J are TRBV4-2 and TRBJ2-7; TRBD2 aligns across 9 bases. CDR3 length: 14 amino acids. Germline CDR1 reads LGHNA; CDR2 reads YNFKEQ. V lost 1 base, J lost 2 bases, and 0 bases stayed unmatched. The CDR3 bases are TGTGCCAGCAGCCAAGCTAGCGGGGCCTACGAGCAGTACTTC. This codes for CASSQASGAYEQYF.

This clone has just one count. J is TRBJ2-1 and V is TRBV13, with 7 nucleotides matching TRBD1. J was trimmed by 4 bases and V by 4 bases; bases with no gene match: 13. Germline CDR1 and CDR2: PRHDT and FYEKMQ (reference sequence). This CDR3 is 17 amino acids long. CDR3 residues: CASSSTLGTEVYNEQFF. DNA of the CDR3: TGTGCCAGCAGCTCAACCCTCGGGACAGAAGTATACAATGAGCAGTTCTTC.

This sequence joins TRBV7-9 and TRBJ2-1; D is unresolved. Per germline, CDR1 SEHNR and CDR2 FQNEAQ (reference sequence). V lost 5 bases and J 0 bases, leaving 11 bases between the germline ends. The CDR3 totals 15 residues. The CDR3 here is CASSTTLISYNEQFF. DNA for the CDR3: TGTGCCAGCAGCACCACCCTAATCTCCTACAATGAGCAGTTCTTC.

V usage is TRBV18 and J usage is TRBJ1-1, with D tentatively TRBD1 (6 bases). The CDR3 is made up of 14 amino acids. Germline CDR1 reads KGHSH; CDR2 reads LQKENI. Trimming pared 4 bases from V and 9 bases from J, leaving 18 bases between. Written as DNA, the CDR3 is TGTGCCAGCTCACGCGAACAGGGCCAGGCTCAAGCTTTCTTT. Its protein is CASSREQGQAQAFF.

The rearrangement uses TRBV7-3 and TRBJ1-5, with TRBD1 matching over 7 bases. After removal of 5 bases from V and 2 bases from J, the junction contained 3 bases not matched to a gene. The CDR3 length is 14 residues. CDR1 and CDR2 (germline): SGHTA, FQGTGA. The CDR3 loop reads CASSPGQGNQPQHF. CDR3 DNA: TGTGCCAGCAGCCCCGGACAGGGCAATCAGCCCCAGCATTTT. Combining the CDR3 with reference TRBV7-3 and TRBJ1-5 gives the whole variable domain GAGVSQTPSNKVTEKGKYVELRCDPISGHTALYWYRQSLGQGPEFLIYFQGTGAADDSGLPNDRFFAVRPEGSVSTLKIQRTERGDSAVYLCASSPGQGNQPQHFGDGTRLSIL.

This clone was detected only a few times. The chain joins TRBV24-1 to TRBJ2-1; tentatively, D is TRBD1 (6 bases). The V gene's germline CDR1 is KGHDR and CDR2 SFDVKD. The CDR3 has 16 amino acids. V shed 0 bases and J shed 7 bases, with 15 bases lying between them. DNA for the CDR3: TGTGCCACCAGTGATTTGCAAAATGGGGGCGGGAATGAGCAGTTCTTC. Protein sequence: CATSDLQNGGGNEQFF.

This sequence joins TRBV4-2 and TRBJ1-5, with no clear D. The CDR3 is 17 residues long. Trimming shortened V by 0 bases and J by 0 bases, and 12 bases separated the two germline ends. Germline assignment: CDR1 LGHNA and CDR2 YNFKEQ. CDR3 region: CASSQEGARYSNQPQHF. The CDR3 DNA follows: TGTGCCAGCAGCCAAGAAGGAGCACGCTATAGCAATCAGCCCCAGCATTTT.

The count of this clone is one. This chain connects TRBV27 to TRBJ1-2; 12 bases align to TRBD1. Germline CDR1 is MNHEY and CDR2 is SMNVEV (reference sequence). The CDR3 has 14 residues. Trimming removed 5 bases from V and 8 bases from J; junction bases left unmatched: 6. The CDR3 reads CASSRDRGLEGYTF. The CDR3 DNA sequence: TGTGCCAGCAGTAGGGACAGGGGGCTGGAGGGCTACACCTTC.